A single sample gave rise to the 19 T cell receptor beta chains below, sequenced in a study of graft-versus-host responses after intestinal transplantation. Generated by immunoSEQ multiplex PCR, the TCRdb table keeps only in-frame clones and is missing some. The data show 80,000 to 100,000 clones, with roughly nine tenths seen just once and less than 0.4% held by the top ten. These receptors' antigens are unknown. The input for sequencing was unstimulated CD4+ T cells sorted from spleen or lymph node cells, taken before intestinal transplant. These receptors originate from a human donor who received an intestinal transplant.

For the CDR3, the DNA is TGTGCCAGCAGTGAAGAGGCAGGAGGTATCTCCGGGGCCAACGTCCTGACTTTC. Translated: CASSEEAGGISGANVLTF. The rearrangement uses TRBV6-1 and TRBJ2-6; possible D gene TRBD2, 5 bases. CDR3 length equals 18 residues. Germline CDR1 MNHNS, CDR2 SASEGT. Trimming pared 1 base from V and 4 bases from J, leaving 17 bases between.

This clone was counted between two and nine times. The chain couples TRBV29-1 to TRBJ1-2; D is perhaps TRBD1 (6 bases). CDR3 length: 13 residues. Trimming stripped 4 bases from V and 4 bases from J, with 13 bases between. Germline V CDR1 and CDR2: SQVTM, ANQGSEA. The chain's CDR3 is CSVGGGVAYGYTF. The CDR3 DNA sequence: TGCAGCGTTGGAGGGGGGGTGGCCTATGGCTACACCTTC.

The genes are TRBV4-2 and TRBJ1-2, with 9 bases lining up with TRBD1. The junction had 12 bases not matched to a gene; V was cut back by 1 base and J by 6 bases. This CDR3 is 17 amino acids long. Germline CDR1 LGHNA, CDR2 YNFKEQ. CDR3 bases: TGTGCCAGCAGCCAAGTTGGGACAGGGATGATTGGTCATGGCTACACCTTC. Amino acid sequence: CASSQVGTGMIGHGYTF.

The CDR3 loop reads CASNGGSANEQFF. As DNA, the CDR3 is TGTGCCAGCAATGGCGGGAGTGCAAATGAGCAGTTCTTC. J is TRBJ2-1 and V is TRBV28; 7 bases align to TRBD2. The ends lost 7 bases at V and 7 bases at J; junction bases unmatched: 7. In germline, CDR1 is MDHEN, CDR2 SYDVKM. The CDR3 has 13 amino acids.

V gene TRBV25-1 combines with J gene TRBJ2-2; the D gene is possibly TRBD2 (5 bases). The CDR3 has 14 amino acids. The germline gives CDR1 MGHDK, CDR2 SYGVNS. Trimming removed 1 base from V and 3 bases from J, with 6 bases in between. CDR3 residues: CASSESRDTGELFF. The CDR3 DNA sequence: TGTGCCAGCAGTGAATCGCGGGACACCGGGGAGCTGTTTTTT.

The DNA of the CDR3 is TGTGCCAGCAGTCGGACTCCGAGCTCCTACGAGCAGTACTTC. Residues: CASSRTPSSYEQYF. V usage is TRBV28 and J usage is TRBJ2-7, with a tentative D call TRBD2 (5 bases). V lost 5 bases to trimming and J lost 0 bases, with 11 bases between them. Germline V gene sequence: CDR1 MDHEN, CDR2 SYDVKM. This CDR3 has 14 residues.

DNA for the CDR3: TGCAGTGCTAGAGCCGGACAGGAGCAGTACTTC. The encoded protein is CSARAGQEQYF. This rearrangement joins TRBV20-1 to TRBJ2-7, with D possibly being TRBD1 (6 bases). V was pared by 1 base and J by 7 bases, with 8 bases between. The CDR3 is 11 residues long. Germline loops: CDR1 DFQATT, CDR2 SNEGSKA (reference sequence).

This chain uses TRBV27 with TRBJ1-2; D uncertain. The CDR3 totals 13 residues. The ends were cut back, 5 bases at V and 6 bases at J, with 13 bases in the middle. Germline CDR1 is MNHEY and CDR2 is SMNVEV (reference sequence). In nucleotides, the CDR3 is TGTGCCAGCAGTCCTCCGACGCGGGATGGCTACACCTTC. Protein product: CASSPPTRDGYTF.

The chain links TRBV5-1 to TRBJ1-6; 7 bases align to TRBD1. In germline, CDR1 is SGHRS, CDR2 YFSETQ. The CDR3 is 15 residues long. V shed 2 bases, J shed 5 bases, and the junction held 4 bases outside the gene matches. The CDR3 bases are TGCGCCAGCAGCTTAAGGGGGCAAGATAATTCACCCCTCCACTTT. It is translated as CASSLRGQDNSPLHF.

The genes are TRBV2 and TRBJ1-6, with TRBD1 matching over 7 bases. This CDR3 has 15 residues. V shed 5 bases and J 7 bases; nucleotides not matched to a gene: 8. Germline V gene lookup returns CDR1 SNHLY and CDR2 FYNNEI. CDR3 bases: TGTGCCAGCAGTTTGGCCGGGACAGTAAATTCACCCCTCCACTTT. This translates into CASSLAGTVNSPLHF.

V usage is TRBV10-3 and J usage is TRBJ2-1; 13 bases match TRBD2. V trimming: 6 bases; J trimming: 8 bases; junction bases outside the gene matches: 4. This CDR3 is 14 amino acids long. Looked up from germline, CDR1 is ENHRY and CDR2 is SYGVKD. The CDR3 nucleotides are TGTGCCATCAGCGCAGGACTAGCGGGAGATGAGCAGTTCTTC. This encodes CAISAGLAGDEQFF.

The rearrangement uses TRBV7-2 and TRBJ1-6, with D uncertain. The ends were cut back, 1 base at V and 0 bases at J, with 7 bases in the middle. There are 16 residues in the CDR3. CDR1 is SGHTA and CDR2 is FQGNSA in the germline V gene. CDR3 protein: CASSLDLSSYNSPLHF. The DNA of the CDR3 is TGTGCCAGCAGCTTAGATTTGAGCTCCTATAATTCACCCCTCCACTTT.

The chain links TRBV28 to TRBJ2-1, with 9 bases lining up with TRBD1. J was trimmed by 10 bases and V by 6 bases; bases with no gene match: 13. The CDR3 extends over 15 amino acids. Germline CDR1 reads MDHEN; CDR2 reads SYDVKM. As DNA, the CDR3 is TGTGCCAGCAGCTCCCCGGGACAGGGAGGGTCCGAGCAGTTCTTC. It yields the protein CASSSPGQGGSEQFF.

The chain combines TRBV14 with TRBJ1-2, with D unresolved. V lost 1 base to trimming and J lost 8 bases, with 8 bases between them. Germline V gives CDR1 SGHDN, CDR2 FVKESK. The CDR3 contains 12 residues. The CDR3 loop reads CASSQALLGYTF. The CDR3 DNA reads TGTGCCAGCAGCCAAGCTCTTTTGGGCTACACCTTC.

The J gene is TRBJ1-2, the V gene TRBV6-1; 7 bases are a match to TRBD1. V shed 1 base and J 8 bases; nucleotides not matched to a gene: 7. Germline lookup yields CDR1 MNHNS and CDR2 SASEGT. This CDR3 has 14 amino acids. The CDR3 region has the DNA TGTGCCAGCAGTGAAGTGGAGGGGGCGAGGGGCTACACCTTC. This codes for CASSEVEGARGYTF.

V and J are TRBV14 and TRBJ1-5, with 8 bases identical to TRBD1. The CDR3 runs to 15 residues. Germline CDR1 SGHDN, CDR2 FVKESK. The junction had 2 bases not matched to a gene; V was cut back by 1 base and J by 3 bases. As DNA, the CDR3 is TGTGCCAGCAGCCAAGGACAGGGGCCCAATCAGCCCCAGCATTTT. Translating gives CASSQGQGPNQPQHF. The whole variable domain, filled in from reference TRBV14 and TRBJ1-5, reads EAGVTQFPSHSVIEKGQTVTLRCDPISGHDNLYWYRRVMGKEIKFLLHFVKESKQDESGMPNNRFLAERTGGTYSTLKVQPAELEDSGVYFCASSQGQGPNQPQHFGDGTRLSIL.

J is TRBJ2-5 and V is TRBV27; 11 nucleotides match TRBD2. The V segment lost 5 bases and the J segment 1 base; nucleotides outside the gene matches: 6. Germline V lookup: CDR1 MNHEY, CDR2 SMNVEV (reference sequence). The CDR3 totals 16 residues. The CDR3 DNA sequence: TGTGCCAGCAGTGACCTCGGACTAGCGGGCCAAGAGACCCAGTACTTC. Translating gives CASSDLGLAGQETQYF.

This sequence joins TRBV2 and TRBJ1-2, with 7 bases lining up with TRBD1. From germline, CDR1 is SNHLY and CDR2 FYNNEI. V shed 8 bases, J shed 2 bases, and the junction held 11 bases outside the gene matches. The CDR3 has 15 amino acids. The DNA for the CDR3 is TGTGCCAGCGTAGAGGGACAGTGGACCAACTATGGCTACACCTTC. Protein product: CASVEGQWTNYGYTF.

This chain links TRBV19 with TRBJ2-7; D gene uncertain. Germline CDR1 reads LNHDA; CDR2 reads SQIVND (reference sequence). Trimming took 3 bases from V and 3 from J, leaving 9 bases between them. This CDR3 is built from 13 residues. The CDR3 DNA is TGTGCCAGTAGTATCCTGGCCTTCTACGAGCAGTACTTC. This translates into CASSILAFYEQYF.